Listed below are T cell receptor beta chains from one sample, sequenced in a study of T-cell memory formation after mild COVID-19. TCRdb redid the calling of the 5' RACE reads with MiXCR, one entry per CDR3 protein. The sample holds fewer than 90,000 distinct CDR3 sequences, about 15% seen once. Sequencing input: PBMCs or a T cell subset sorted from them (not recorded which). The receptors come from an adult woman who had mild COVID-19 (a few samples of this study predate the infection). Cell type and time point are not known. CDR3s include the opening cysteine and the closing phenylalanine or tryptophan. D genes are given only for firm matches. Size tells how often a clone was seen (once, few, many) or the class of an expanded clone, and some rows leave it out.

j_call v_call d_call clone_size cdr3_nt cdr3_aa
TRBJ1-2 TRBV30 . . TGTGCCTGGAGTGCAGTGGGGAATTATGGCTACACCTTC CAWSAVGNYGYTF
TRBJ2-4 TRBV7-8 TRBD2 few TGTGCCAGCAGGGCAAACGCGGGACTAGCGGGACTAGCCAAAAACATTCAGTACTTC CASRANAGLAGLAKNIQYF
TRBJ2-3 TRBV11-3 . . TGTGCCAGCAGGGGGACTGGCAGCGCGGCAGATACGCAGTATTTT CASRGTGSAADTQYF
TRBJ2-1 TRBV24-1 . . TGTGCCACCAGTAGGGAGACTAACAATGAGCAGTTCTTC CATSRETNNEQFF
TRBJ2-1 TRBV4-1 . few TGCGCCAGCAGCCAAGACACCCCCACTAGGTCGGGACCGAGAGAGCAGTTCTTC CASSQDTPTRSGPREQFF
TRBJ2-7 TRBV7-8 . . TGTGCCAGCAGCTTGCGGGACGGACCCGTCTCCTACGAGCAGTACTTC CASSLRDGPVSYEQYF
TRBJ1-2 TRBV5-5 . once TGTGCCAGCAGCTTAGATACAGGGAACTATGGCTACACCTTC CASSLDTGNYGYTF
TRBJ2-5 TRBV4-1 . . TGCGCCAGCAGCTCGACCCCGGGGCAGCAGGTGGAGACCCAGTACTTC CASSSTPGQQVETQYF
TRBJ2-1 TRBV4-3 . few TGCGCCAGCAGACGAACGGGGATGTCCTACAATGAGCAGTTCTTC CASRRTGMSYNEQFF
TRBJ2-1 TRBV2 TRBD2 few TGTGCCAGCCACCCCGGGACTAGCGCTTACAATGAGCAGTTCTTC CASHPGTSAYNEQFF
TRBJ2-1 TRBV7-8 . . TGTGCCAGCAGCTTAACCTCAGGTGGCGCCAGATCCTACAATGAGCAGTTCTTC CASSLTSGGARSYNEQFF
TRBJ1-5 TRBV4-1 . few TGCGCCAGCAGCCGGGATGAGAGCAATCAGCCCCAGCATTTT CASSRDESNQPQHF
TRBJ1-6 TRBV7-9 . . TGTGCCAGCAGCGCCCGGGGGGAGTATTCACCCCTCCACTTT CASSARGEYSPLHF
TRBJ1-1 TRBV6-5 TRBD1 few TGTGCCAGAAGCACAGGGGCGAGGAACACTGAAGCTTTCTTT CARSTGARNTEAFF
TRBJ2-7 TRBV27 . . TGTGCCAGCAGCCACTCCCGGGGTTGGCAGTACTTC CASSHSRGWQYF
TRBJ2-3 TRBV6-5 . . TGTGCCACAGGGGTCCTCACAGATACGCAGTATTTT CATGVLTDTQYF
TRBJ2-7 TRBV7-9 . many TGTGCCAGCACCACAACCTCATACGAGCAGTACTTC CASTTTSYEQYF
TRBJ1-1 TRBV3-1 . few TGTGCCAGCAGCCAAGATACGGCTAGGGTCGGTGAAGCTTTCTTT CASSQDTARVGEAFF
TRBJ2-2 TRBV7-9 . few TGTGCCAGCAGCTTATTGTACGCCGCCGGGGAGCTGTTTTTT CASSLLYAAGELFF
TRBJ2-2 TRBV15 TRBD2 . TGTGCCACCAGCAGAGATCCGGGGGGATACACCGGGGAGCTGTTTTTT CATSRDPGGYTGELFF
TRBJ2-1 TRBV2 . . TGTGCCAGCGAGGGACCCGAGAATGAGCAGTTCTTC CASEGPENEQFF
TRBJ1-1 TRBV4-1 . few TGCGCCAGCAGCCAAGATGGGTTCGGGTACCCGATGAACACTGAAGCTTTCTTT CASSQDGFGYPMNTEAFF
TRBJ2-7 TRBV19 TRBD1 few TGTGCCAGTAGTATAGGCACCGGGACAGCCTACGAGCAGTACTTC CASSIGTGTAYEQYF
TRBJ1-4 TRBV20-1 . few TGCAGTGCTGCTATTCCCGGGGCGCTTAATGAAAAACTGTTTTTT CSAAIPGALNEKLFF
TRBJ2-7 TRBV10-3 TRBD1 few TGTGCCATCAATGACAGGGGAAATGAGCAGTACTTC CAINDRGNEQYF
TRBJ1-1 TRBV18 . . TGTGCCAGCTCCGGGCCGGGACAACTCGGAACGTCCGGTTTGGTCGCTTTCTTT CASSGPGQLGTSGLVAFF
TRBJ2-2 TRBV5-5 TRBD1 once TGTGCCAGCAGCCCAGGGACAGGGGGCATCGGGGAGCTGTTTTTT CASSPGTGGIGELFF
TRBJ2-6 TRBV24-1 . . TGTGCCACCAGTAAAACACAGGTGGACAACTCTGGGGCCAACGTCCTGACTTTC CATSKTQVDNSGANVLTF
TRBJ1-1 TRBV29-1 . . TGCAGCGTTCTGGGGGGCGGAACTGAAGCTTTCTTT CSVLGGGTEAFF
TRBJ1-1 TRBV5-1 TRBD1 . TGCGCCAGCAGCTTGGAAGGGGGCGGTAACACTGAAGCTTTCTTT CASSLEGGGNTEAFF
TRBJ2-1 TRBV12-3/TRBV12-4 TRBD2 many TGTGCCAGCTCGGGGGGTCTCTACAATGAGCAGTTCTTC CASSGGLYNEQFF
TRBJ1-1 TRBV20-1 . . TGCAGTGCTAGGACTCCCCCCCCGGGGAACACTGAAGCTTTCTTT CSARTPPPGNTEAFF
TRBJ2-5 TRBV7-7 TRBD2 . TGTGCTAGCAGCTTAGCGCTGACTAGCGGGGGCCAAGAGACCCAGTACTTC CASSLALTSGGQETQYF
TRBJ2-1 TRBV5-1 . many TGCGCCAGCAGCTTTTGGGGGGATGAGCAGTTCTTC CASSFWGDEQFF
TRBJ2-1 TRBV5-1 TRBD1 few TGCGCCAGCAGTGACCGGGACAGGGAAAATGAGCAGTTCTTC CASSDRDRENEQFF
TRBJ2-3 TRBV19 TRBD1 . TGTGCCAGTAGTATGGGACAGTTATCTGATACGCAGTATTTT CASSMGQLSDTQYF
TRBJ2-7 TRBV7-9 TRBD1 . TGTGCCAGCAGCTTGGGGCCGGGACAGGGCCCCTACGAGCAGTACTTC CASSLGPGQGPYEQYF
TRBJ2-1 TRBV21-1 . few TGTGCCAGCAGCAAAGGAGAACTAGCGGGAGCGCCCGCCGGATTTTCCTACAATGAGCAGTTCTTC CASSKGELAGAPAGFSYNEQFF
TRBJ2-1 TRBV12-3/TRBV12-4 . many TGTGCCAGCAGAGGCAACAGATACCTTCGCAATGAGCAGTTCTTC CASRGNRYLRNEQFF
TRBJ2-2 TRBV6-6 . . TGTGCCAGCAGTTACTCCGTATCGCGGGATTGGACCGGGGAGCTGTTTTTT CASSYSVSRDWTGELFF
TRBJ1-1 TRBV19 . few TGTGCCAGTAAAGAAGGCAGGGTCCTGAACACTGAAGCTTTCTTT CASKEGRVLNTEAFF
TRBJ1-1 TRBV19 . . TGTGCCAGTAACATCCCTAGTCTGGGCACTGAAGCTTTCTTT CASNIPSLGTEAFF
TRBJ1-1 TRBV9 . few TGTGCCAGCAGCCCCGCAGTTTCGAACACTGAAGCTTTCTTT CASSPAVSNTEAFF
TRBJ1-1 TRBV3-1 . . TGTGCCAGCAGCCAACGGGGGCAAGAGACTGAAGCTTTCTTT CASSQRGQETEAFF
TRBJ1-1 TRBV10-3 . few TGTGCCATCAGTGAGGGGGGGGCGACTGAAGCTTTCTTT CAISEGGATEAFF
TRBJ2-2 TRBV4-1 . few TGCGCCAGCAGCCAAGAGGAGCTACTCACCGGGGAGCTGTTTTTT CASSQEELLTGELFF
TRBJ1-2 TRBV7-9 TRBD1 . TGTGCCAGCAGCTCCCGGGACAGTGACCTCTATGGCTACACCTTC CASSSRDSDLYGYTF
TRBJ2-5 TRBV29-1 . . TGCAGCTCCAGGGGACCTCGGGAGACCCAGTACTTC CSSRGPRETQYF
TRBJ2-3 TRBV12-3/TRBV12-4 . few TGTGCCAGCACAGTTGGGTGGGAAGATACGCAGTATTTT CASTVGWEDTQYF
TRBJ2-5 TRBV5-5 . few TGTGCCAGCAGCTTGGCCGGCGGTTGGGGGTTAGGGGTGTCGGAGACCCAGTACTTC CASSLAGGWGLGVSETQYF
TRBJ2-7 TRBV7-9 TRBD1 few TGTGCCAGCAGCCCGGCGGACAGGAGCTCCTACGAGCAGTACTTC CASSPADRSSYEQYF
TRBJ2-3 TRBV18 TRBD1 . TGTGCCAGCTCACCGCCGGGACAGAGCACAGATACGCAGTATTTT CASSPPGQSTDTQYF
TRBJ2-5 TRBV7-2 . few TGTGCCAGCAGCTGGGACCCGCTGGGGGGAGCCCAGTACTTC CASSWDPLGGAQYF
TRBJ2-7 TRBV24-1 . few TGTGCCACCAGTGATTTGGAACTCCCCTACGAGCAGTACTTC CATSDLELPYEQYF